This TCR beta chain was identified in a study of vaccination and CD4 T cells after COVID-19. Whole-study context: The stimulating agents, overlapping spike peptides, came from SARS-CoV-2, HCoV-NL63, HCoV-OC43 and HCoV-229E.

J was trimmed by 4 bases and V by 5 bases; bases with no gene match: 26. Germline assignment: CDR1 MNHEY and CDR2 SMNVEV (reference sequence). CDR3 length: 22 residues. As for this clonotype: Its antigen is currently unknown.

CD4+ T cells that had been cultured provided DNA sequenced with the Oncomine TCR Beta short-read assay. TCRdb redid the calling of the PCR reads with MiXCR, one entry per CDR3 protein. The table has around 20,000 distinct CDR3 sequences, around 47% seen once; the top ten hold roughly 25%. Regarding treatment: approximately nine-day PBMC culture with coronavirus spike peptide pools or control peptides (ViraFEST assay). This specimen was CD4+ T cells from blood, cultured in vitro, taken before SARS-CoV-2 vaccination. The receptor was derived from a human donor who had recovered from COVID-19. The genes are TRBV27 and TRBJ2-1; 10 nucleotides line up with TRBD1. The CDR3 reads CASSRDRGIGFGGMGNYNEQFF. The CDR3 DNA is TGTGCCAGCAGTCGGGACAGGGGAATAGGGTTTGGGGGCATGGGGAATTACAATGAGCAGTTCTTC.